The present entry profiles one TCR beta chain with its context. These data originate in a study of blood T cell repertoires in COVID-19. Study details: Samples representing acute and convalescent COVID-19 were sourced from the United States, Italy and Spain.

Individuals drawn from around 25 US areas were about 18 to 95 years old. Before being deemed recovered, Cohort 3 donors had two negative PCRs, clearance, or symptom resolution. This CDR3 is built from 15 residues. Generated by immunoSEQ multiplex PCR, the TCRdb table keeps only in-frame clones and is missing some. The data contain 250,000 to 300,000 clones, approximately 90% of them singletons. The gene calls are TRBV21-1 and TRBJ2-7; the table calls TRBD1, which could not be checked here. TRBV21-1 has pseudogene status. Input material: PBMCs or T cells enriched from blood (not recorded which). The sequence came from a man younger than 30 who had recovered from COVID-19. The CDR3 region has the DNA TGTGCCAGCAGCAAAGGGGGCCCCACAGACTACGAGCAGTACTTC. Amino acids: CASSKGGPTDYEQYF.